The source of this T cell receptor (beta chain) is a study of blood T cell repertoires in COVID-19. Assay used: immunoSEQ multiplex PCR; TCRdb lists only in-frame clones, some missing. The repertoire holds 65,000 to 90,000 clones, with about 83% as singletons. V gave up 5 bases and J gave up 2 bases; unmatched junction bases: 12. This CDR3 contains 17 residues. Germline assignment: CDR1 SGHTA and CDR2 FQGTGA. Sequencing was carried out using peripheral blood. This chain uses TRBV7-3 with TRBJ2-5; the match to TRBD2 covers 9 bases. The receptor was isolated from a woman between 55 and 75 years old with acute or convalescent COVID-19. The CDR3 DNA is TGTGCCAGCAGCCTCGGCCCCTTAGCGGGAGATCAAGAGACCCAGTACTTC. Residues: CASSLGPLAGDQETQYF.